This T cell receptor (beta chain) was captured by sequencing in a study of response to subunit inactivated influenza vaccine. Points from the study as a whole: New T cells are recruited in small numbers by each seasonal influenza vaccination, according to the authors' suggestion.

CDR3 length equals 15 residues. Germline CDR1 and CDR2: DFQATT and SNEGSKA (reference sequence). V dropped 0 bases and J dropped 1 base, with 11 bases sitting between them. TCRdb ran MiXCR on the RT-PCR reads and lists one entry per CDR3 protein. The sample includes 590,000 or so distinct CDR3 sequences, around 15% of them seen just once. As to this clonotype: Its target is unknown.

The chain uses TRBV20-1 and TRBJ2-3; D not certain. The source is a man over 45 who received an inactivated influenza vaccine. Sequences were derived from PBMCs from blood, sampled around two weeks before vaccination. CDR3 protein: CSARDYGRGTDTQYF. The DNA of the CDR3 is TGCAGTGCTAGAGATTACGGACGGGGCACAGATACGCAGTATTTT.